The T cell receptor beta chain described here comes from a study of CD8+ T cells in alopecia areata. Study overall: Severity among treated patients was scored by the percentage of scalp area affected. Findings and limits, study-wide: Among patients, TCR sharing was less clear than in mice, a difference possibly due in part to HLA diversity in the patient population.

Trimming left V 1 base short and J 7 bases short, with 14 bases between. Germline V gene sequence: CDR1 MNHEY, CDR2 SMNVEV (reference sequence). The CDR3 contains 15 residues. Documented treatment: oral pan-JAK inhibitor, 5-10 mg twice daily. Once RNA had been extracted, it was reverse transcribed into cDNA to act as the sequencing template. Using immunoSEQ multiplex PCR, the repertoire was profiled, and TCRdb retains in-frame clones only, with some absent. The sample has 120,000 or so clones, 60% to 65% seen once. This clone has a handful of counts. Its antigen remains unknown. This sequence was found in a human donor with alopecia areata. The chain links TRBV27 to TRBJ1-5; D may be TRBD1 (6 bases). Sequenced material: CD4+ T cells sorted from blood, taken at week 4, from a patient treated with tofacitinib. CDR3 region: CASSLYGTGKQPQHF. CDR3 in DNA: TGTGCCAGCAGTTTATATGGAACAGGGAAGCAGCCCCAGCATTTT.